This T cell receptor (beta chain) was documented in a study of beta chain features in type 1 diabetes. The study, taken as a whole, reports: There were fewer insertions and more deletions at the VDJ junctions of type 1 diabetes patients. People with Type 1 diabetes carried modestly yet significantly shorter TCRB CDR3s in all four CD4+ subsets.

Of the isolated RNA, all was reverse transcribed, and so the sequenced material was expressed TCRB transcripts. Profiling relied on immunoSEQ multiplex PCR, and the TCRdb table lists in-frame clones only, not all of them. The sample has roughly 220,000 clones, approximately 16% seen once. Stem cell-like memory, regulatory, central memory and naive CD4+ cells were sorted via CD45RO/CCR7/CD25/CD127/CD95/CD27. Sorting produced populations that all topped 95% purity. Only a few counts were recorded for this clone. The target antigen is unknown. The sample consisted of naive CD4+ T cells from blood. This TCR was recovered from a man aged 25 to 40 with type 1 diabetes.

In DNA, the CDR3 is TGTGCCAGCAGCCGGGGCGGAGTCGGGGAGCTGTTTTTT. The encoded protein is CASSRGGVGELFF. The chain couples TRBV7-9 to TRBJ2-2; D could derive from TRBD1 or TRBD2 (5 bases each). There are 13 residues in the CDR3. Deletions cut 5 bases from V and 7 bases from J, with 11 bases between. The germline V gene has CDR1 SEHNR and CDR2 FQNEAQ (reference sequence).